This T cell receptor (beta chain) was documented in a study of shared clonotypes between healthy human individuals. This CDR3 spans 21 amino acids. V dropped 3 bases and J dropped 0; count of bases not matched to a gene: 18. CDR1 LNHDA and CDR2 SQIVND come from the germline V gene (reference sequence). A word on this clone: Its antigen is not known.

Clones were read by immunoSEQ multiplex PCR, and TCRdb kept only the in-frame ones, dropping some. This sample carries hundreds of thousands of clones, approximately 95% of them seen once, and the ten largest clones take about 0.11%. Terminally differentiated effector memory CD45RA+ cells were left out of the naive CD8 fraction, which was CD45RO-negative and positively selected for CCR7. Study observations and caveats: It was the non-shared clonotypes that had lower generation probabilities than clonotypes shared by all four donors. The study sampled only blood, and tissue repertoires likely differ. When naive CD4 clonotypes were compared across several donors, around 5% were shared. Read depth was anticipated to influence clonotype sharing among donors.

The clonotype was recovered from a woman aged 25 to 39 in good health. V gene TRBV19 combines with J gene TRBJ1-5; TRBD1 agrees at 9 bases. The material sequenced was naive CD8+ T cells sorted from blood. The CDR3 spells CASSIQRDRARAPLSNQPQHF. CDR3 DNA sequence: TGTGCCAGTAGTATTCAAAGGGACAGGGCCAGGGCTCCCCTTAGCAATCAGCCCCAGCATTTT.